This T cell receptor beta chain derives from a study of blood T cells in healthy people across ages. In the case of this clonotype: At one end the junction does not follow the germline gene, possibly because of a read error.

This CDR3 is built from 14 residues. Germline lookup yields CDR1 SGHAT and CDR2 FQNNGV. A J-beta primer mix and a sample-barcoded 5' primer were used in a second PCR of about 7 to 12 cycles. A single record per CDR3 protein comes from TCRdb applying MiXCR to the 5' RACE reads. The data contain fewer than 1.5 million distinct CDR3 sequences, 42% of them singletons. This chain connects TRBV11-2 to TRBJ2-5, with D perhaps matching TRBD2 (6 bases). Material for sequencing was blood. The sequence came from a woman in her late teens or twenties in good health. CDR3 DNA: TGTGCCAGCAGCTACGACACGGGGGACGAGACCCTGTACTTC. Translated: CASSYDTGDETLYF.